This T cell receptor beta chain was recovered during a study of OX40 agonist ivuxolimab in advanced cancers. Study as a whole: Patients received ivuxolimab, an intravenous treatment, every 2 weeks at 0.01 to 10 mg/kg.

CDR1 is GTSNPN, CDR2 SVGIG, per germline (reference sequence). The CDR3 length is 13 residues. Trimming removed 0 bases from V and 6 bases from J, with 11 bases in between. Generated by immunoSEQ multiplex PCR, the TCRdb table keeps only in-frame clones and is missing some. The sample carries roughly 64,000 clones, roughly 81% recorded once. The genes are TRBV30 and TRBJ1-2; D call uncertain. The sample here was CD4+ or CD8+ T cells sorted from blood, taken in a trial of the OX40 agonist ivuxolimab. The receptor comes from an adult with an advanced solid tumor such as melanoma, head and neck, liver or kidney cancer. CDR3 bases: TGTGCCTGGAGTGTAAGCGCAGACAATGGCTACACCTTC. Amino acids: CAWSVSADNGYTF.